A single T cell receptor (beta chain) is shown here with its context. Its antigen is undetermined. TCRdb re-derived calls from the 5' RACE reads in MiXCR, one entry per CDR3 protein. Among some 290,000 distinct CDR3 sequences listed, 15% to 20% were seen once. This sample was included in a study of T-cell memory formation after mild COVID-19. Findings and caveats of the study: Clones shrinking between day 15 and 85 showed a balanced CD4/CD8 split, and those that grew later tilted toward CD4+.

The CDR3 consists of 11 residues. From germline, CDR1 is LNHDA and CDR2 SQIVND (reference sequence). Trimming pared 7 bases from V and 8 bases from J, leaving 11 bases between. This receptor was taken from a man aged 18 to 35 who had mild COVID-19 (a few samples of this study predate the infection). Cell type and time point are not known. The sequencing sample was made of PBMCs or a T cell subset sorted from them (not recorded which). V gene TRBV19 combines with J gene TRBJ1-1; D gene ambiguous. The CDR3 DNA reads TGTGCCAGTACCCTCAGCGGGGAAGCTTTCTTT. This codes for CASTLSGEAFF.